This T cell receptor (beta chain) was obtained from a study of a mutant IDH1 vaccine in newly diagnosed glioma. The CDR3 covers 13 residues. Germline-derived CDR1 and CDR2 are SNHLY and FYNNEI. This clone appeared a few times. The antigen remains undetermined. As for time point: week 23, last vaccination. Vaccination used 300 ug of mutant IDH1 20-mer peptide per dose, with topical imiquimod. Repertoires were generated with immunoSEQ multiplex PCR, while TCRdb's copy carries only in-frame clones and drops some. The repertoire holds 25,000 to 30,000 clones, with 82% as singletons. The input for sequencing was PBMCs, taken from a glioma patient whose treatment included an IDH1 peptide vaccine. This TCR came from a woman in her twenties or thirties with glioma. The gene calls are TRBV2 and TRBJ1-6, with TRBD1 matching 9 bases. The CDR3 reads CARGQGLNSPLHF. Here the CDR3 DNA reads TGTGCTCGAGGACAGGGGCTTAATTCACCCCTCCACTTT.